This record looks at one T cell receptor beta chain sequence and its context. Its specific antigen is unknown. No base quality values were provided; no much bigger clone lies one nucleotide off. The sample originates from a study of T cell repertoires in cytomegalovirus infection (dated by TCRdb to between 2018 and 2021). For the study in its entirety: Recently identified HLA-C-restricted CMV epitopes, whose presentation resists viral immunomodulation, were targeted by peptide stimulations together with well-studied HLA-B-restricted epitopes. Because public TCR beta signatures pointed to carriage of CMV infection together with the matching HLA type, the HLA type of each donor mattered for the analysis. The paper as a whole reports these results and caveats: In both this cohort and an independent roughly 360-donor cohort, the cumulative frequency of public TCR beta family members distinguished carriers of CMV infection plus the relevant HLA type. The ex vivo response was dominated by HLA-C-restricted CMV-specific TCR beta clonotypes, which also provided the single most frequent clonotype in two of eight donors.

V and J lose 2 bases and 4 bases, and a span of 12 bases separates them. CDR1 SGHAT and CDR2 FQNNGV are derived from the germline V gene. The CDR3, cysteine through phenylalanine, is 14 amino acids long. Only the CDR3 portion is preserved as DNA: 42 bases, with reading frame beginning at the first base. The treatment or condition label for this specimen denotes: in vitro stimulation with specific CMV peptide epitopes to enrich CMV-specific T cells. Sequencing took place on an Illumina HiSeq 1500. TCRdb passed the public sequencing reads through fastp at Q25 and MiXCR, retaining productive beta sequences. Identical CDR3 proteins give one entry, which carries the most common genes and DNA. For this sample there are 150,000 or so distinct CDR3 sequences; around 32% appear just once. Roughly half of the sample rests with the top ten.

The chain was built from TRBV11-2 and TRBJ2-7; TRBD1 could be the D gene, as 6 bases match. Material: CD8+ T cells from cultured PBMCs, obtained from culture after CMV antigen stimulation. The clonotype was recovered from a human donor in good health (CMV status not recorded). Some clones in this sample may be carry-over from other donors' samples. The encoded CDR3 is CASSLSGTTYEQYF. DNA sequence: TGTGCCAGCAGCTTATCCGGGACAACATACGAGCAGTACTTC.